Shown below are 8 T cell receptor beta chains from a single sample sequenced in a study of post-analysis software for immune sequencing data. Findings and limits, study-wide: Patients carried roughly 5 TRBV segments more frequently than controls did, and TRBV5-6, TRBV5-1 and TRBV20-1 were among them.

The antigens of these receptors remain unknown. Tagging with unique molecular identifiers was a feature of the TCR beta cDNA libraries. TCRdb re-called the PCR reads through MiXCR, storing one row per CDR3 protein. The sample includes approximately 690,000 distinct CDR3 sequences, around 60% seen only once; the top ten take roughly 10%. Sequenced sample: blood. These receptors originate from a girl aged 2 to 9 with multiple sclerosis.

The chain joins TRBV6-1 to TRBJ2-7; the D call may be TRBD1 or TRBD2 (7 bases each). Trimming cost V 4 bases and J 7 bases, with 20 bases left between them. Germline V gives CDR1 MNHNS, CDR2 SASEGT. The length of the CDR3 is 15 residues. The CDR3 nucleotides read TGTGCCAGCAGTGCCGGGGAGGGGGCGTCGTGGGAGCAGTACTTC. It yields the protein CASSAGEGASWEQYF.

This clonotype was observed a handful of times. The chain uses TRBV6-5 and TRBJ2-7; no reliable D call. The germline V gene has CDR1 MNHEY and CDR2 SVGAGI. CDR3 size: 15 residues. V shed 2 bases and J shed 5 bases, with 16 bases lying between them. The CDR3 protein is CASSYTLGLRDEQYF. CDR3 coding DNA: TGTGCCAGCAGTTACACCCTGGGCCTTCGAGACGAGCAGTACTTC.

Worth noting for this clonotype: Compared with germline, one end of the junction differs, possibly owing to a read error. The chain has TRBV7-2 and TRBJ2-3; D is unresolved. CDR1 and CDR2 (germline): SGHTA, FQGNSA. The CDR3 contains 13 residues. The CDR3 spells CASSLAVPDMQYF. As DNA, the CDR3 is TGTGCCAGCAGCTTAGCCGTCCCAGATATGCAGTATTTT.

The V and J genes are TRBV7-3 and TRBJ1-6, with 8 bases fitting TRBD1. CDR3 size: 14 residues. With V trimmed by 5 bases and J by 9 bases, 6 bases remained unmatched. Per germline, CDR1 SGHTA and CDR2 FQGTGA. This CDR3 is CASSLTGVSSPLHF. As DNA, the CDR3 is TGTGCCAGCAGCCTGACAGGGGTTTCTTCACCCCTCCACTTT.

The gene calls are TRBV7-9 and TRBJ2-7; the D gene is possibly TRBD2 (5 bases). The CDR3 sequence is 17 residues long. CDR1 and CDR2 from the germline V gene are SEHNR and FQNEAQ (reference sequence). Trimming cost V 5 bases and J 7 bases, with 27 bases left between them. The CDR3 here is CASSTRADFNRYNEQYF. The CDR3 DNA is TGTGCCAGCAGCACAAGGGCGGACTTCAACCGCTACAATGAGCAGTACTTC.

The rearrangement uses TRBV27 and TRBJ1-2, with 9 nucleotides matching TRBD1. CDR3 size: 13 residues. Germline V gene sequence: CDR1 MNHEY, CDR2 SMNVEV (reference sequence). The junction had 5 bases not matched to a gene; V was cut back by 6 bases and J by 6 bases. CDR3 coding DNA: TGTGCCAGCAGGGAACAGGGGGCAAATGGCTACACCTTC. It is translated as CASREQGANGYTF.

The chain carries TRBV12-3 or TRBV12-4 and TRBJ2-1; the D is unclear. The V end was cut by 8 bases, the J end by 2 bases, with 10 bases between. This CDR3 is 13 amino acids long. The CDR3: CASGEPTYNEQFF. The CDR3 DNA is TGTGCCAGCGGAGAACCCACCTACAATGAGCAGTTCTTC.

Comment on this clonotype: The junction departs from germline at one end; a sequencing error may be responsible. V is TRBV7-8 and J is TRBJ2-1, with 9 bases that match TRBD2. This CDR3 region has 15 residues. The V gene's germline CDR1 is SGHVS and CDR2 FQNEAQ. CDR3 coding DNA: TGTGCCAGCAGTCAAGGGCCTAGCGGGAAAAATGAGCAGTTGTTC. As protein: CASSQGPSGKNEQLF.